The rows below give T cell receptor beta chains drawn from one sample of a study of blood T cell repertoires in COVID-19. Generated by immunoSEQ multiplex PCR, the TCRdb table keeps only in-frame clones and is missing some. The table records 150,000 to 200,000 clones, 70% to 90% of them present only once. Sequenced input: peripheral blood. These receptors originate from a man aged 50 or older with active or convalescent COVID-19. Both conserved end residues are part of each CDR3. The order of the fields is D gene, J gene, clone size, V gene, CDR3 protein, CDR3 DNA. D genes are given only for firm matches. Expanded clones get a size class; other rows say once, few or many, or leave the size out.

>.|TRBJ1-1|.|TRBV6-5
CASSPNTGREAFF
TGTGCCAGCAGTCCTAACACAGGGAGAGAAGCTTTCTTT
>TRBD2|TRBJ2-1|few|TRBV4-2
CASSQSRGLAGGDEQFF
TGTGCCAGCAGCCAGAGCCGTGGACTAGCGGGAGGAGATGAGCAGTTCTTC
>.|TRBJ1-2|.|TRBV2
CASRNQGGGYGYTF
TGTGCCAGCAGGAACCAGGGAGGAGGCTATGGCTACACCTTC
>.|TRBJ1-2|.|TRBV18
CASSANTGTGKHYGYTF
TGTGCCAGCTCAGCGAATACCGGAACCGGGAAACACTATGGCTACACCTTC
>TRBD1|TRBJ1-6|.|TRBV6-1
CASSALGGETGRRSPLHF
TGTGCCAGCAGTGCCCTCGGTGGGGAGACAGGGCGGAGATCACCCCTCCACTTT
>.|TRBJ2-5|.|TRBV29-1
CSVTDRWETQYF
TGCAGCGTTACCGACAGGTGGGAGACCCAGTACTTC
>.|TRBJ1-2|once|TRBV19
CATRLRQNYGYTF
TGTGCCACCCGACTGAGGCAGAACTATGGCTACACCTTC
>.|TRBJ2-7|few|TRBV30
CASRGSYEQYF
TGTGCCTCCAGGGGATCCTACGAGCAGTACTTC
>TRBD1|TRBJ1-5|once|TRBV7-2
CASSFASGQLNQPQHF
TGTGCCAGCAGCTTTGCCTCGGGACAGCTCAATCAGCCCCAGCATTTT
>.|TRBJ2-7|.|TRBV5-1
CASSFPGSSYEQYF
TGCGCCAGCAGCTTCCCAGGTAGCTCCTACGAGCAGTACTTC